This T cell receptor beta chain is drawn from a study of control samples from healthy donors and cancer patients. TCRdb keeps only in-frame clones here, not all; method: immunoSEQ multiplex PCR. Of around 200,000 clones listed, around 93% are singletons. With V trimmed by 5 bases and J by 7 bases, 13 bases remained unmatched. Germline lookup yields CDR1 MNHEY and CDR2 SMNVEV (reference sequence). The CDR3 is 16 amino acids. The rearrangement joins TRBV27 to TRBJ2-1; 8 bases line up with TRBD1. The sequenced material came from blood. The TCR was taken from a man between 18 and 29 years old in good health. In DNA form, the CDR3 reads TGTGCCAGCAGTCCAGACAGGGGTAGTTTCCGAAATGAGCAGTTCTTC. Protein: CASSPDRGSFRNEQFF.